This T cell receptor (beta chain) was observed in a study of blood T cell repertoires in COVID-19. This CDR3 has 15 amino acids. V was clipped by 10 bases and J by 6 bases, with 21 bases between them. The germline gives CDR1 WNHNN, CDR2 SYGVQD (reference sequence). Profiling relied on immunoSEQ multiplex PCR, and the TCRdb table lists in-frame clones only, not all of them. The sample lists about 260,000 clones; approximately 86% were seen once. This chain links TRBV10-1 with TRBJ1-4, with a weak D call TRBD1 (5 bases). The source of this sequence is a man between 40 and 49 years old who had recovered from COVID-19. Sequencing was carried out using peripheral blood. CDR3 sequence reads: CATTTPGGSDEKLFF. As DNA, the CDR3 is TGCGCCACCACCACCCCCGGGGGGTCTGATGAAAAACTGTTTTTT.